This paragraph reports one T cell receptor (beta chain). Its antigen is undetermined. V lost 6 bases, J lost 2 bases, and 6 bases stayed unmatched. This CDR3 has 14 amino acids. Germline V gene lookup returns CDR1 KGHSH and CDR2 LQKENI. The data were produced by immunoSEQ multiplex PCR, yet TCRdb's version contains in-frame clones alone and is incomplete. The data show about 80,000 clones, with 85% to 90% seen just once and under 0.6% held by the top ten. This specimen belongs to a study of OX40 agonist ivuxolimab in advanced cancers. The overall study: The dose-escalation cohort was around 83% male, with a mean age of about 58 years, ranging about 20 to 85. Study-level results: Low normalized T-cell clonal expansion also characterized some of the nonresponders.

Sequenced here: CD4+ or CD8+ T cells sorted from blood, sampled in a trial of the OX40 agonist ivuxolimab. J is TRBJ1-1 and V is TRBV18; 7 positions match TRBD1. This TCR was sampled from an adult with an advanced solid tumor such as melanoma, head and neck, liver or kidney cancer. Written as DNA, the CDR3 is TGTGCCAGCTCTCCGGACAGGAAAAACACTGAAGCTTTCTTT. It specifies CASSPDRKNTEAFF.